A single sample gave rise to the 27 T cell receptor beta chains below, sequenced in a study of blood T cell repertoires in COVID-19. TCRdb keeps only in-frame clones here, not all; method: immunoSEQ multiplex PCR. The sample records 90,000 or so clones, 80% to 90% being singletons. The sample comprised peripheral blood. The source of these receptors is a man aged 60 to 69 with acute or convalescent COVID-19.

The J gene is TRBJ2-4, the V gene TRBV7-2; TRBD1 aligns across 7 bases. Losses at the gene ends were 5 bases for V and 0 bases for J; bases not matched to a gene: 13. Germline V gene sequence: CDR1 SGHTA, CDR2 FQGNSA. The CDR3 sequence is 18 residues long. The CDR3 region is CASSVTGQNLLAKNIQYF. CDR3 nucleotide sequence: TGTGCCAGCAGCGTCACGGGACAGAACCTACTAGCCAAAAACATTCAGTACTTC.

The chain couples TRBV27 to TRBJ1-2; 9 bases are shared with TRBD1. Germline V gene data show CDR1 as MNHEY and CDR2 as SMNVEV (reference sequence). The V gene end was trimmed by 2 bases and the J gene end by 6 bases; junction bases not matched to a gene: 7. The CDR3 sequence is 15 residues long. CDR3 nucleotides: TGTGCCAGCAGTTTACGGGACAGGGTAGGGAATGGCTACACCTTC. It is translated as CASSLRDRVGNGYTF.

This CDR3 reads CASSQDRGFKQFF. The CDR3 DNA reads as TGTGCCAGCAGCCAAGACCGGGGTTTCAAGCAGTTCTTC. This chain uses TRBV3-1 (or the pseudogene TRBV3-2) with TRBJ2-1; TRBD2 might be the D (5 bases). This CDR3 region has 13 residues. Trimming pared 0 bases from V and 11 bases from J, leaving 11 bases between. Germline assignment: CDR1 LGHDT and CDR2 YNNKEL (reference sequence).

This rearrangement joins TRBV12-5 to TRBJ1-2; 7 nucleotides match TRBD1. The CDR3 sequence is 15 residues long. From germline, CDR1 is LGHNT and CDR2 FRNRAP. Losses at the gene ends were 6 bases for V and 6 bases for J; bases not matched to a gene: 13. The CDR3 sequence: CASGTGQAGQHGYTF. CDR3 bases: TGTGCTAGTGGGACAGGGCAAGCAGGACAACATGGCTACACCTTC.

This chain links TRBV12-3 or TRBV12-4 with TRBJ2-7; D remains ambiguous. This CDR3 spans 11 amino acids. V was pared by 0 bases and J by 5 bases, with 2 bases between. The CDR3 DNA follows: TGTGCCAGCAGTTTAGCCGACGAGCAGTACTTC. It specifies CASSLADEQYF.

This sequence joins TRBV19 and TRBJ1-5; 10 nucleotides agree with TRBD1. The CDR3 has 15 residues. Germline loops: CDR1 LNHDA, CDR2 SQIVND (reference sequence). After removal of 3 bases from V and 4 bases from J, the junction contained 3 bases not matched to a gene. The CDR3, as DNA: TGTGCCAGTAGTATTCGGGACAGGGGAAATCAGCCCCAGCATTTT. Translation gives CASSIRDRGNQPQHF. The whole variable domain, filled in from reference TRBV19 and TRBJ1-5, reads DGGITQSPKYLFRKEGQNVTLSCEQNLNHDAMYWYRQDPGQGLRLIYYSQIVNDFQKGDIAEGYSVSREKKESFPLTVTSAQKNPTAFYLCASSIRDRGNQPQHFGDGTRLSIL.

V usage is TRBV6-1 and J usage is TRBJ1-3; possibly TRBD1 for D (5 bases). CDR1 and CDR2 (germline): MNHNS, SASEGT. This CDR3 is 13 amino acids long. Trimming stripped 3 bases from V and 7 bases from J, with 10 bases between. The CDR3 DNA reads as TGTGCCAGCAGTGACAGGGAAAGGAACACCATATATTTT. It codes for CASSDRERNTIYF.

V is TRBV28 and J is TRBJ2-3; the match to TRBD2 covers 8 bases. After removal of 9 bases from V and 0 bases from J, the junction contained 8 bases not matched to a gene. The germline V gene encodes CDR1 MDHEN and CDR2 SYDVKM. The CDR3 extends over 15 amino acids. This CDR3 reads CASTSGGRSTDTQYF. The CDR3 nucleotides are TGTGCCAGTACGAGCGGGGGCCGAAGCACAGATACGCAGTATTTT.

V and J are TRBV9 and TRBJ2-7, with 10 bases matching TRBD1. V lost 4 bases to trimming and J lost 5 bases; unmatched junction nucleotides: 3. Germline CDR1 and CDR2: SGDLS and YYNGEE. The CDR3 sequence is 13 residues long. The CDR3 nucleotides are TGTGCCAGCAGCCTAGGGACAGGGGACGAGCAGTACTTC. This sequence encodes CASSLGTGDEQYF.

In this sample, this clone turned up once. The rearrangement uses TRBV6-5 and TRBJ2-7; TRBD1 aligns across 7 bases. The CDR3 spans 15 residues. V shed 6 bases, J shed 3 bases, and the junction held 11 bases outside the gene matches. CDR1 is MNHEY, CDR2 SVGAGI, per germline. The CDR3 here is CASSKGQAAGYEQYF. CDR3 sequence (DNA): TGTGCCAGCAGCAAAGGACAGGCCGCGGGCTACGAGCAGTACTTC.

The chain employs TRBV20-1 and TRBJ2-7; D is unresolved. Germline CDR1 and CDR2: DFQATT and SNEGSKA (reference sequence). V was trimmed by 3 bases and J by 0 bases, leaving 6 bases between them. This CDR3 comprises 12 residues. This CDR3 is CSASSSSYEQYV. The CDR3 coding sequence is TGCAGTGCTAGTTCTAGCTCCTACGAGCAGTACGTC.

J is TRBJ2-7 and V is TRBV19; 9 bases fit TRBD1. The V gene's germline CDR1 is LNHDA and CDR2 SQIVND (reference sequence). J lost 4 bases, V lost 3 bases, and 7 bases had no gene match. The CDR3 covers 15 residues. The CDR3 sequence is CASSIDGTGFYEQYV. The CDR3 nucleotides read TGTGCCAGTAGTATTGACGGGACAGGGTTTTACGAGCAGTACGTC.

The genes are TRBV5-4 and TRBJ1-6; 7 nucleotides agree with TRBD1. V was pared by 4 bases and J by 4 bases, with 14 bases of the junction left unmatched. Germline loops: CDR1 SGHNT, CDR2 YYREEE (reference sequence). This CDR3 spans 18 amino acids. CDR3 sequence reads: CASSRWGQSVRYNSPLHF. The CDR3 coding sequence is TGTGCCAGCAGCCGTTGGGGACAGTCGGTGAGGTATAATTCACCCCTCCACTTT.

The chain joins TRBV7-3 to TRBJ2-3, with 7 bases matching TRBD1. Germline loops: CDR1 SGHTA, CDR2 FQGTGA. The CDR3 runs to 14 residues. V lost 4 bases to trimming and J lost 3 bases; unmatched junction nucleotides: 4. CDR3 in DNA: TGTGCCAGCAGCTCGGGACAGCCAACAGATACGCAGTATTTT. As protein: CASSSGQPTDTQYF. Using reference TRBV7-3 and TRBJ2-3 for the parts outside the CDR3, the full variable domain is GAGVSQTPSNKVTEKGKYVELRCDPISGHTALYWYRQSLGQGPEFLIYFQGTGAADDSGLPNDRFFAVRPEGSVSTLKIQRTERGDSAVYLCASSSGQPTDTQYFGPGTRLTVL.

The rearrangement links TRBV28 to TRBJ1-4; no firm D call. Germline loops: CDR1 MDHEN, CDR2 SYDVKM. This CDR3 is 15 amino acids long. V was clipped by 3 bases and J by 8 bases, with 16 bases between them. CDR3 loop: CASSFSRFTSEKLFF. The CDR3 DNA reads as TGTGCCAGCAGTTTCTCAAGATTTACTAGCGAAAAACTGTTTTTT.

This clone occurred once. Written as DNA, the CDR3 is TGTGCCAGCAGTAACCTGGGGGGGGCAGGAGAGACCCAGTACTTC. Amino acids: CASSNLGGAGETQYF. The J gene is TRBJ2-5, the V gene TRBV6-6, with D possibly matching TRBD2 (7 bases). V gave up 5 bases and J gave up 4 bases, with 17 bases separating them. CDR3 length: 15 amino acids. CDR1 and CDR2 (germline): MNHNY, SVGAGI (reference sequence).

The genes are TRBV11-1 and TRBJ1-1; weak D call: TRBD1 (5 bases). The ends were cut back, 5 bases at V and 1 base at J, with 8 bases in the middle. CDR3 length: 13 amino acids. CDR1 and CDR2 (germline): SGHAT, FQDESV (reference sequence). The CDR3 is CASSHGGNTEAFF. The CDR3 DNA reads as TGTGCCAGCAGCCACGGGGGGAACACTGAAGCTTTCTTT.

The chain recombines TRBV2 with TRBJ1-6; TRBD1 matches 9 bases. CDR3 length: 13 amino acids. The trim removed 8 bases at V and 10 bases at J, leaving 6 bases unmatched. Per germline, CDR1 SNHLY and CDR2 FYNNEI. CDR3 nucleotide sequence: TGTGCCAGCGGGGGACAGGGAAAATCACCCCTCCACTTT. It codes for CASGGQGKSPLHF.

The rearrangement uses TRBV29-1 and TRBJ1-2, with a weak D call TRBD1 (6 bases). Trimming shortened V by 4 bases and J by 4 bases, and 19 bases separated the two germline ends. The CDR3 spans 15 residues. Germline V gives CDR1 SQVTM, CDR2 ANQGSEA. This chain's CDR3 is CSVGTEAVASYGYTF. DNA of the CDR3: TGCAGCGTTGGGACAGAAGCAGTCGCTAGCTATGGCTACACCTTC. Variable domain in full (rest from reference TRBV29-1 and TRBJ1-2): SAVISQKPSRDICQRGTSLTIQCQVDSQVTMMFWYRQQPGQSLTLIATANQGSEATYESGFVIDKFPISRPNLTFSTLTVSNMSPEDSSIYLCSVGTEAVASYGYTFGSGTRLTVV.

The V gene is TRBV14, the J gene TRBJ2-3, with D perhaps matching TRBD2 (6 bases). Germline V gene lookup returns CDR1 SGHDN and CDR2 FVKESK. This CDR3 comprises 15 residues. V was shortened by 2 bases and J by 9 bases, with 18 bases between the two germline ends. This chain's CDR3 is CASSQLASVRETQYF. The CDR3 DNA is TGTGCCAGCAGCCAACTAGCGAGTGTCCGGGAAACGCAGTATTTT. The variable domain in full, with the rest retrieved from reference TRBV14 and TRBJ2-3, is EAGVTQFPSHSVIEKGQTVTLRCDPISGHDNLYWYRRVMGKEIKFLLHFVKESKQDESGMPNNRFLAERTGGTYSTLKVQPAELEDSGVYFCASSQLASVRETQYFGPGTRLTVL.

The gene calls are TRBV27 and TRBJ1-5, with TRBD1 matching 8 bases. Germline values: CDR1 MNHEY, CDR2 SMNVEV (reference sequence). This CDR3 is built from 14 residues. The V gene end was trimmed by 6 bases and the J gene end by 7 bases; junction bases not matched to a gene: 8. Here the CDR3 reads CASRLQGVGQPQHF. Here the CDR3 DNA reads TGTGCCAGCAGACTACAGGGGGTAGGACAGCCCCAGCATTTT.

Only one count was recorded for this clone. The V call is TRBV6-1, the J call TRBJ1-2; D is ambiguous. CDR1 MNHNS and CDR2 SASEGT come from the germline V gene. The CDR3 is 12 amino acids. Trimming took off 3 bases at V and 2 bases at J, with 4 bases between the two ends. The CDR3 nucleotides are TGTGCCAGCAGTGACAGGAACTATGGCTACACCTTC. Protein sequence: CASSDRNYGYTF.

For the CDR3, the DNA is TGTGCCAGCAACTCGGACAGGGACCATGGCTACACCTTC. Residues: CASNSDRDHGYTF. The chain joins TRBV5-5 to TRBJ1-2; 8 bases align to TRBD1. The germline CDR1 and CDR2 sequences are SGHKS and YYEKEE (reference sequence). CDR3 length equals 13 residues. V lost 6 bases to trimming and J lost 6 bases; unmatched junction nucleotides: 7.

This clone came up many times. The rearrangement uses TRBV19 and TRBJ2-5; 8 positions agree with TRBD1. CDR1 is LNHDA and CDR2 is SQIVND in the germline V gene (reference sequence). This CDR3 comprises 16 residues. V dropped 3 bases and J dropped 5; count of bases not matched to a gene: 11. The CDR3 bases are TGTGCCAGTAGTATTTCGGCCCAGGGGGCGGGCGAGACCCAGTACTTC. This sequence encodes CASSISAQGAGETQYF. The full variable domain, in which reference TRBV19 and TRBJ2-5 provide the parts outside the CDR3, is DGGITQSPKYLFRKEGQNVTLSCEQNLNHDAMYWYRQDPGQGLRLIYYSQIVNDFQKGDIAEGYSVSREKKESFPLTVTSAQKNPTAFYLCASSISAQGAGETQYFGPGTRLLVL.

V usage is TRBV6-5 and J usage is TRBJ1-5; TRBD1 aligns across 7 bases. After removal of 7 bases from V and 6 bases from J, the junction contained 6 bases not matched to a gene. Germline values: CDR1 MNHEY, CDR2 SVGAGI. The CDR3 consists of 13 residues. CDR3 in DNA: TGTGCCAGCACCCCAACAGGGGTTCAGCCCCAGCATTTT. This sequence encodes CASTPTGVQPQHF.

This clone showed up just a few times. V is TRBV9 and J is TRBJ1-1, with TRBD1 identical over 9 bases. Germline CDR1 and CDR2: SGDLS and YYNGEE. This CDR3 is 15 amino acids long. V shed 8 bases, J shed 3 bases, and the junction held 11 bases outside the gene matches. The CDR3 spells CARQHRDRVHTEAFF. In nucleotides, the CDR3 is TGTGCCAGACAGCACCGGGACAGGGTTCACACTGAAGCTTTCTTT.

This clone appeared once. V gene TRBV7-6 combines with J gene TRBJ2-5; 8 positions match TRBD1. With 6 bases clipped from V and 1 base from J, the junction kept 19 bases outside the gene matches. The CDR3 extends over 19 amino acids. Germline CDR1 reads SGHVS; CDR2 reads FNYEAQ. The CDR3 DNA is TGTGCCAGCAGTCAAGATACCCGGCCTTGGGACAGGCCCCAAGAGACCCAGTACTTC. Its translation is CASSQDTRPWDRPQETQYF.